This T cell receptor (beta chain) is drawn from a study of T cell responses to AZD1222 COVID-19 vaccine. The length of the CDR3 is 16 residues. Germline V gene lookup returns CDR1 KGHSH and CDR2 LQKENI. V shed 0 bases and J shed 0 bases, with 11 bases lying between them. Generated by immunoSEQ multiplex PCR, the TCRdb table keeps only in-frame clones and is missing some. Of some 200,000 clones in the sample, 80% to 95% were seen once. Note on this clone: Its antigen is as yet unknown.

Overall study results and limits: Clonal diversity was possibly underestimated; the donors were predominantly white British and more often female. At baseline, just a handful of AZD1222 recipients tested seropositive.

Whether given at about 4 or about 12 weeks, second doses were pooled. The source was peripheral blood, collected 28 days after the second AZD1222 dose. V usage is TRBV18 and J usage is TRBJ1-1; D might be TRBD1 (6 bases). The receptor was isolated from an adult who received the AZD1222 COVID-19 vaccine. For the CDR3, the DNA is TGTGCCAGCTCACCACCAGGGGGAGTTATGAACACTGAAGCTTTCTTT. The encoded protein is CASSPPGGVMNTEAFF.